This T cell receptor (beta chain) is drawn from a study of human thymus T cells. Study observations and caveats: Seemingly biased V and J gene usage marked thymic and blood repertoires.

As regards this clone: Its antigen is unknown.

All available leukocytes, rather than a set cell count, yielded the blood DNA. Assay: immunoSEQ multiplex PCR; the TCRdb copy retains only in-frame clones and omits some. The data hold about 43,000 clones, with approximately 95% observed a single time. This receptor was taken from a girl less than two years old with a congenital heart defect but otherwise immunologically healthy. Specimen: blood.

This CDR3 is CASSLGIIDTQYF. CDR3 nucleotide sequence: TGTGCCAGCAGCTTAGGTATAATAGATACGCAGTATTTT. The V and J genes are TRBV7-2 and TRBJ2-3; D call uncertain. This CDR3 is built from 13 residues. The V end was cut by 1 base, the J end by 5 bases, with 7 bases between. The germline CDR1 and CDR2 sequences are SGHTA and FQGNSA.